Below, 18 T cell receptor beta chains from the same sample are listed, as sequenced in a study of cytomegalovirus exposure and HLA in healthy donors. The PCR had 60 Vbeta and 13 Jbeta primers. TCRdb keeps only in-frame clones here, not all; method: immunoSEQ multiplex PCR. This table has 60,000 or so clones, over 75% appearing once. Sequenced input: PBMCs. The receptors originated from a female donor in good health and CMV-seronegative.

The chain combines TRBV6-5 with TRBJ1-6; TRBD1 might be the D (5 bases). This CDR3 is built from 14 residues. Trimming left V 2 bases short and J 9 bases short, with 11 bases between. Germline lookup yields CDR1 MNHEY and CDR2 SVGAGI. The CDR3 reads CASSYGREASPLHF. The CDR3 nucleotides are TGTGCCAGCAGTTACGGCAGGGAGGCTTCACCCCTCCACTTT.

The chain links TRBV5-6 to TRBJ2-7; TRBD2 matches at 9 bases. Trimming took 0 bases from V and 3 from J; bases not matched to a gene: 1. The CDR3 is made up of 14 amino acids. Germline CDR1 and CDR2: SGHDT and YYEEEE. The CDR3, as DNA: TGTGCCAGCAGCTTGGTTAGCGGGAGCTACGAGCAGTACTTC. Protein product: CASSLVSGSYEQYF.

V usage is TRBV27 and J usage is TRBJ2-1; 7 bases agree with TRBD2. This CDR3 comprises 17 residues. Trimming at V came to 5 bases and at J to 8 bases, leaving 18 bases not matched to a gene. Germline CDR1 reads MNHEY; CDR2 reads SMNVEV (reference sequence). The DNA for the CDR3 is TGTGCCAGCAGTCCTCCCCCCCGAGGACTAGGCACGGATGAGCAGTTCTTC. Translation gives CASSPPPRGLGTDEQFF.

The genes are TRBV4-3 and TRBJ2-7; TRBD2 matches at 13 bases. This CDR3 comprises 18 residues. J lost 2 bases, V lost 1 base, and 8 bases had no gene match. CDR1 LGHNA and CDR2 YSLEER come from the germline V gene. The CDR3, as DNA: TGCGCCAGCAGCCAAGCCTCTCGCGGACTAGCGGGAGCCTACGAGCAGTACTTC. Translation: CASSQASRGLAGAYEQYF.

CDR3 amino acids: CASSFGSTTDTQYF. CDR3 nucleotides: TGTGCCAGCAGTTTCGGTTCCACCACAGATACGCAGTATTTT. This chain connects TRBV27 to TRBJ2-3; D uncertain. The ends were cut back, 3 bases at V and 2 bases at J, with 9 bases in the middle. The CDR3 extends over 14 amino acids. Germline values: CDR1 MNHEY, CDR2 SMNVEV (reference sequence).

The chain employs TRBV25-1 and TRBJ2-1; the match to TRBD2 covers 15 bases. CDR1 is MGHDK and CDR2 is SYGVNS in the germline V gene. The CDR3 consists of 18 residues. V lost 3 bases, J lost 9 bases, and 12 bases stayed unmatched. The CDR3 DNA follows: TGTGCCAGCAGTGACTCCGGGACTAGCGGGAGGTTCTTCAGTGAGCAGTTCTTC. Encoded protein: CASSDSGTSGRFFSEQFF. Complete variable domain (other parts from reference TRBV25-1 and TRBJ2-1): EADIYQTPRYLVIGTGKKITLECSQTMGHDKMYWYQQDPGMELHLIHYSYGVNSTEKGDLSSESTVSRIRTEHFPLTLESARPSHTSQYLCASSDSGTSGRFFSEQFFGPGTRLTVL.

This chain connects TRBV6-6 to TRBJ2-7, with a tentative D call TRBD1 (5 bases). The V end lost 0 bases, the J end lost 6 bases, and 12 bases lay between the germline ends. CDR3 length: 14 residues. In germline, CDR1 is MNHNY, CDR2 SVGAGI (reference sequence). The CDR3, as DNA: TGTGCCAGCAGTTACTCATCCCAGGGTGCCGAGCAGTACTTC. Translating it yields CASSYSSQGAEQYF.

This sequence joins TRBV14 and TRBJ2-7; D gene ambiguous. Trimming shortened V by 6 bases and J by 1 base, and 7 bases separated the two germline ends. The CDR3 covers 12 residues. Germline CDR1 and CDR2: SGHDN and FVKESK. The CDR3 is CASSPVSYEQYF. The DNA for the CDR3 is TGTGCCAGCAGTCCTGTATCCTACGAGCAGTACTTC.

Points on this clone: A junction end diverges from the germline sequence, so it may reflect a read error. The CDR3 spells CAGSGGNYNEQFF. The CDR3 bases are TGTGCCGGCAGCGGAGGGAATTACAATGAGCAGTTCTTC. This chain uses TRBV9 with TRBJ2-1, with D possibly matching TRBD2 (6 bases). The CDR3 has 13 amino acids. CDR1 and CDR2 from the germline V gene are SGDLS and YYNGEE.

The chain carries TRBV9 and TRBJ1-2; 7 bases agree with TRBD1. The germline gives CDR1 SGDLS, CDR2 YYNGEE. The CDR3 totals 14 residues. The V segment lost 4 bases and the J segment 8 bases; nucleotides outside the gene matches: 11. The CDR3, as DNA: TGTGCCAGCAGCCCCAATACAGGGGTAGGGGGCTACACCTTC. Translating gives CASSPNTGVGGYTF.

This clone was seen only once. This sequence joins TRBV5-4 and TRBJ2-5, with TRBD2 matching over 9 bases. The V gene end was trimmed by 5 bases and the J gene end by 1 base; junction bases not matched to a gene: 6. This CDR3 is 15 amino acids long. CDR1 is SGHNT and CDR2 is YYREEE in the germline V gene (reference sequence). The CDR3 DNA follows: TGTGCCAGCAGGCGGGGGGGCTGGGGCCAAGAGACCCAGTACTTC. Its protein is CASRRGGWGQETQYF.

The chain carries TRBV5-5 and TRBJ1-1; no clear D. CDR3 length: 15 amino acids. The ends were cut back, 1 base at V and 3 bases at J, with 13 bases in the middle. Germline CDR1 SGHKS, CDR2 YYEKEE (reference sequence). This CDR3 reads CASSLLNLGDTEAFF. In DNA form, the CDR3 reads TGTGCCAGCAGCTTGCTCAACCTCGGGGACACTGAAGCTTTCTTT. Combining the CDR3 with reference TRBV5-5 and TRBJ1-1 gives the whole variable domain DAGVTQSPTHLIKTRGQQVTLRCSPISGHKSVSWYQQVLGQGPQFIFQYYEKEERGRGNFPDRFSARQFPNYSSELNVNALLLGDSALYLCASSLLNLGDTEAFFGQGTRLTVV.

The J gene is TRBJ2-3, the V gene TRBV6-1, with 9 bases matching TRBD2. CDR1 MNHNS and CDR2 SASEGT come from the germline V gene. V dropped 4 bases and J dropped 6; count of bases not matched to a gene: 14. The CDR3 covers 17 residues. The chain's CDR3 is CASSARGGGGASDTQYF. The CDR3 DNA sequence: TGTGCCAGCAGTGCCCGAGGTGGCGGGGGGGCGAGTGATACGCAGTATTTT.

The chain uses TRBV1 and TRBJ1-4. TRBV1 is a recognized pseudogene. CDR3 size: 16 residues. DNA for the CDR3: TGCACCAGCAGCCAACCCCCGGGAGCAACTAATGAAAAACTGTTTTTT. Translation gives CTSSQPPGATNEKLFF.

The V gene is TRBV5-4, the J gene TRBJ1-2; the match to TRBD1 covers 9 bases. Unmatched junction bases numbered 5, after V lost 4 bases and J lost 4 bases. CDR1 is SGHNT, CDR2 YYREEE, per germline (reference sequence). CDR3 length: 14 residues. This CDR3 reads CASSEDRGGYGYTF. The CDR3 coding sequence is TGTGCCAGCAGCGAGGACAGGGGCGGCTATGGCTACACCTTC.

J is TRBJ2-1 and V is TRBV2; 10 nucleotides agree with TRBD2. J lost 4 bases, V lost 6 bases, and 6 bases had no gene match. CDR3 length: 15 amino acids. Germline-derived CDR1 and CDR2 are SNHLY and FYNNEI. The CDR3 region is CASSETLAGYNEQFF. The CDR3 DNA reads as TGTGCCAGCAGCGAAACACTAGCGGGATACAATGAGCAGTTCTTC.

V usage is TRBV27 and J usage is TRBJ2-2, with D perhaps matching TRBD2 (7 bases). In germline, CDR1 is MNHEY, CDR2 SMNVEV (reference sequence). Trimming removed 7 bases at V and 4 bases at J, with 13 bases between. This CDR3 contains 14 residues. The CDR3 nucleotides are TGTGCCAGCAAGGGGGGGTCAGGCACCGGGGAGCTGTTTTTT. Its protein product is CASKGGSGTGELFF.

To note about this clone: The same CDR3 is also encoded by other DNA sequences in this sample. The CDR3 region is CASSTGLQETQYF. The CDR3 DNA reads TGTGCCAGTAGTACGGGACTTCAAGAGACCCAGTACTTC. The chain combines TRBV19 with TRBJ2-5; TRBD2 is a possible D gene (6 bases). CDR3 length equals 13 residues. V gave up 4 bases and J gave up 2 bases, with 8 bases separating them. Per the germline V gene, CDR1 is LNHDA and CDR2 is SQIVND (reference sequence).